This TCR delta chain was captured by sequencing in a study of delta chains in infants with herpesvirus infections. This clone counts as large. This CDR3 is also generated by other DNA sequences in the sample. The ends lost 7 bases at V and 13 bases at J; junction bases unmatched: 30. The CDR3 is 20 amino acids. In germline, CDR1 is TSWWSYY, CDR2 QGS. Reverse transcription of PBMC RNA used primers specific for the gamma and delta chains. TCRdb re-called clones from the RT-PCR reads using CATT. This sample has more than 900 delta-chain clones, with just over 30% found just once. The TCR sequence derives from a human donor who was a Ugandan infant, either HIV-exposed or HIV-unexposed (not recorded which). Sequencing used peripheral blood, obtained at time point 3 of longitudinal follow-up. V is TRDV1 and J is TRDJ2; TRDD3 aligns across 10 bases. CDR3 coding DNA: TGTGCTCTTGCGCTAAGTTCGAAGGGGGATACGCCTAGGGAAGGCAAACCACTCTTCTTT. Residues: CALALSSKGDTPREGKPLFF.